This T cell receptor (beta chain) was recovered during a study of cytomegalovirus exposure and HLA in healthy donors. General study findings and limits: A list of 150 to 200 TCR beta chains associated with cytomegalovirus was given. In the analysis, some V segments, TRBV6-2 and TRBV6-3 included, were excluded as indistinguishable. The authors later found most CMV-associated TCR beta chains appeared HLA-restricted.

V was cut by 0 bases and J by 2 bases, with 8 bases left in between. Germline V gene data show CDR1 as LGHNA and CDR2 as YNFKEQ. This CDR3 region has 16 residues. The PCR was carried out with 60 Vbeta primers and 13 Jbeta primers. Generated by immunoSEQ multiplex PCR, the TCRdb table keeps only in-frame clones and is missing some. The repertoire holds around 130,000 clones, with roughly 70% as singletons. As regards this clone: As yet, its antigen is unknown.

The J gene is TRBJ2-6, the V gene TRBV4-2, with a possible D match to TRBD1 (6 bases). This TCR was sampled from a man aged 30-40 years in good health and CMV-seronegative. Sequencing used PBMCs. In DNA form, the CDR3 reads TGTGCCAGCAGCCAAGACGCAGGGGCTGGGGCCAACGTCCTGACTTTC. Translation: CASSQDAGAGANVLTF.